This record looks at one T cell receptor beta chain sequence and its context. This clonotype showed up just a few times. Its antigen target is currently unknown. No much larger clonotype is one base removed from it; base qualities were not supplied. The sample originates from a study of T cells after yellow fever vaccination (dated by TCRdb to the late 2010s). Regarding the study in general: The SMART-Seq v4 Ultra Low Input RNA kit was used to prepare libraries from fractions with low cell numbers. To track T-cell clones before and after primary and booster YFV17D yellow fever vaccination, bulk TCR alpha and beta repertoires were sequenced longitudinally. Blood samples were taken at several timepoints before and after primary and secondary immunization, and bulk PBMC replicates and cell subsets were isolated. Two healthy male donors, one aged 18 to 30 and one aged 30 to 40 years, made up the cohort. Overall study results and their limits: Computational filtering was required because FACS-sorted repertoires could contain abundant contaminating clonotypes from the bulk population. Only a couple of donors were included in the study, so the extent to which the findings can be generalized is limited. A small share of clonotypes was detected in both CD4 and CD8 compartments, with the overlap likely arising from convergent recombination. The secondary T-cell response was weaker than the primary response but faster, peaking on day 5 instead of day 15. After the booster, most of the clones that had expanded following primary vaccination were detected again (about 95% of CD4 and 80% to 90% of CD8), which suggests that memory was broadly maintained.

V is pared back by 6 bases and J by 10 bases, with 10 bases lying between the germline termini. Inclusive of the bounding cysteine and phenylalanine, the CDR3 is 10 residues long. Only the CDR3 region is kept as DNA, spanning 30 bases read in frame from base 1. CDR1 and CDR2 are drawn from the germline V gene: SQVTM, ANQGSEA. The treatment or condition label, read with the paper, signifies: live attenuated yellow fever vaccine strain. At each blood-draw timepoint, two biological replicates of bulk PBMCs were collected. A standard Ficoll-Paque protocol was used to isolate PBMCs from peripheral blood. TriZol was used to extract RNA from bulk PBMCs, CD4 and CD8 fractions, and dextramer-positive and dextramer-negative fractions. TCR cDNA was synthesized by 5'RACE template switching, through which a universal primer site and unique molecular identifiers were introduced. cDNA synthesis was primed from both the TCR alpha and TCR beta constant segments. Libraries were amplified in two PCR steps, with sample barcodes and sequencing adapters added in the second step. Sequencing of the libraries was done on either Illumina HiSeq 2500 (2x100 bp) or NovaSeq (2x150 bp). Per the source publication's procedure: MIGEC handled demultiplexing of reads and collapsing into UMI consensus sequences, while MiXCR performed V(D)J alignment. Vaccine-responding clonotypes were defined with edgeR using replicate PBMC samples, requiring FDR below 0.01 and a log2 fold change above 5 up to day 15. CD4 or CD8 identity was assigned to each bulk clonotype according to whether the clonotype was present at higher abundance in the sequenced CD4 repertoire or the sequenced CD8 repertoire. In-frame beta chains were kept once TCRdb had trimmed the public reads at Q25 with fastp and called clones with MiXCR. Duplicate CDR3 protein sequences are folded into a single record with the most common DNA and genes. Clone size and V and J calls follow TCRdb, not the original study. This sample lists 550,000 to 750,000 distinct CDR3 sequences; roughly 14% were detected once. Of the sample, over 11% is held by the ten largest clones.

The chain joins TRBV29-1 to TRBJ2-1; TRBD1 might be the D gene, on 6 matching bases. This TCR was recovered from a man younger than 40 who received the YFV17D yellow fever vaccine. The source was PBMCs, collected on the day of the yellow fever booster vaccination. The bases are TGCAGCGTAACAGGGCCCGAGCAGTTCTTC. Translated, this is CSVTGPEQFF.